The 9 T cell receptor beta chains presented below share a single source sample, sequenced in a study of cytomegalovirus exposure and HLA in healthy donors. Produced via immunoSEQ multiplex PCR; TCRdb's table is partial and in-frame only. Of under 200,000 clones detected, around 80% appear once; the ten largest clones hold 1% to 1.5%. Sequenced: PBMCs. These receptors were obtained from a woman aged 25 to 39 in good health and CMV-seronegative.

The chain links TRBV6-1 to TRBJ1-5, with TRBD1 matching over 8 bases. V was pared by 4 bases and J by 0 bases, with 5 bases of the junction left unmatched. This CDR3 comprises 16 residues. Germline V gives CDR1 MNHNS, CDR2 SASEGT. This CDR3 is CASSGDRTYSNQPQHF. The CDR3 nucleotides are TGTGCCAGCAGTGGGGACAGGACTTATAGCAATCAGCCCCAGCATTTT.

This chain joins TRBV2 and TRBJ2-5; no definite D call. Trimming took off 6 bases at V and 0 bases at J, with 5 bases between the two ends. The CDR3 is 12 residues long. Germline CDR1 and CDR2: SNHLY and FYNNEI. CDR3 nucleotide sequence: TGTGCCAGCAGCATTTACCAAGAGACCCAGTACTTC. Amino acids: CASSIYQETQYF.

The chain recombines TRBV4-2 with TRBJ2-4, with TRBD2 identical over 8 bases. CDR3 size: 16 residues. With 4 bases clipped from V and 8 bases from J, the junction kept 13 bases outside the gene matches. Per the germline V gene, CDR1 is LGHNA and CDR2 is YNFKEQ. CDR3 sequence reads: CASSRPSGGSTHIQYF. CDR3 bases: TGTGCCAGCAGCCGCCCTTCGGGAGGGAGCACACACATTCAGTACTTC.

CDR3 sequence: CASSLGGTGIYEQYF. CDR3 DNA: TGTGCCAGCAGCTTAGGCGGGACAGGGATCTACGAGCAGTACTTC. The V call is TRBV13, the J call TRBJ2-7, with TRBD1 identical over 9 bases. The CDR3 is 15 amino acids. CDR1 PRHDT and CDR2 FYEKMQ come from the germline V gene (reference sequence). Unmatched junction bases numbered 3, after V lost 0 bases and J lost 3 bases.

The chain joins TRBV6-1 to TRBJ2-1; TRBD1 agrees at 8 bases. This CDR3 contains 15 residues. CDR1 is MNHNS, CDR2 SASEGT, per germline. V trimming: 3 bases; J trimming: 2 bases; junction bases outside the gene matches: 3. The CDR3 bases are TGTGCCAGCAGTGATAAACAGGGGGCCTACAATGAGCAGTTCTTC. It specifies CASSDKQGAYNEQFF.

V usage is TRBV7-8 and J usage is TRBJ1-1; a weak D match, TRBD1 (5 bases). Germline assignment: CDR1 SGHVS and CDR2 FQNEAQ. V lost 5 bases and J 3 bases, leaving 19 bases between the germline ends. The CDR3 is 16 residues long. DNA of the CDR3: TGTGCCAGCAGCCTTAGGGCCGCCAGGGCGTACACTGAAGCTTTCTTT. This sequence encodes CASSLRAARAYTEAFF.

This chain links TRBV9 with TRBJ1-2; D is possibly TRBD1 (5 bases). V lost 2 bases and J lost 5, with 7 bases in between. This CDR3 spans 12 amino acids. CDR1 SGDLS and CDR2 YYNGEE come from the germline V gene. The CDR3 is CASSVTGYGYTF. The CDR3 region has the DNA TGTGCCAGCAGCGTTACAGGTTATGGCTACACCTTC. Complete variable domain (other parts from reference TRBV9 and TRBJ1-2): DSGVTQTPKHLITATGQRVTLRCSPRSGDLSVYWYQQSLDQGLQFLIQYYNGEERAKGNILERFSAQQFPDLHSELNLSSLELGDSALYFCASSVTGYGYTFGSGTRLTVV.

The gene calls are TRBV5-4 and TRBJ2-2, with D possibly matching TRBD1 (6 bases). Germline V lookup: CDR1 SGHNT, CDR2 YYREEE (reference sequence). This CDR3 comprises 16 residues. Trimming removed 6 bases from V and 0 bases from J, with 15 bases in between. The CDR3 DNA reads TGTGCCAGCACCGACCCCGGGACAACGAACACCGGGGAGCTGTTTTTT. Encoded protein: CASTDPGTTNTGELFF.

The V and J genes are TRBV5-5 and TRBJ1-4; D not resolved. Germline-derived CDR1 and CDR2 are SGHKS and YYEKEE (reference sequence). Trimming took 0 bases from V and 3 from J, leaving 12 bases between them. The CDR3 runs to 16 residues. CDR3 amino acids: CASSLEPPQANEKLFF. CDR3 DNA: TGTGCCAGCAGCTTGGAGCCTCCGCAGGCTAATGAAAAACTGTTTTTT.